One sample yielded the 2 T cell receptor beta chains listed below, sequenced in a study of Graves' ophthalmopathy and Graves' hyperthyroidism. RNA transcripts yielded amplified TCR beta CDR3 regions. Second-round multiplex PCR came after a first-round RT-PCR that employed HTBI primers. TCRdb re-called the multiplex PCR reads with MiXCR, one entry per CDR3 protein. This sample carries hundreds of thousands of distinct CDR3 sequences, about two fifths of them seen once, and the ten largest clones take over 2.5%. Sequenced: peripheral blood. These receptors originate from an adult man with Graves' ophthalmopathy.

This clonotype turned up a few times. The gene calls are TRBV12-3 or TRBV12-4 and TRBJ2-5, with unresolved D. With 5 bases removed from V and 5 bases from J, the gap between germline ends came to 12 bases. The CDR3 loop spans 13 amino acids. CDR3 DNA: TGTGCCAGCAGTGAAAGGGAAAGGGAGACCCAGTACTTC. Protein product: CASSERERETQYF.

The CDR3 DNA reads as TGTGCCAGCAGCTTGGGGGACACAGCCAAGACCCAGTACTTC. This gives the protein CASSLGDTAKTQYF. The chain joins TRBV7-9 to TRBJ2-5; D might be TRBD1 (6 bases). The ends were cut back, 3 bases at V and 6 bases at J, with 14 bases in the middle. This CDR3 contains 14 residues. From germline, CDR1 is SEHNR and CDR2 FQNEAQ (reference sequence). The full variable domain, rest sourced from reference TRBV7-9 and TRBJ2-5, is DTGVSQNPRHKITKRGQNVTFRCDPISEHNRLYWYRQTLGQGPEFLTYFQNEAQLEKSRLLSDRFSAERPKGSFSTLEIQRTEQGDSAMYLCASSLGDTAKTQYFGPGTRLLVL.